This T cell receptor (beta chain) was observed in a study of blood T cells in healthy people across ages. A note on this clonotype: No antigen is known for it. One junction end does not reproduce the germline sequence, and a read error may be involved.

Germline lookup yields CDR1 LNHNV and CDR2 YYDKDF (reference sequence). CDR3 length: 13 amino acids. Findings and limits, study-wide: Getting older went along with TCR beta diversity per million T cells dropping roughly linearly. A strong correlation was seen between TCR beta diversity and naive T cell percentage.

Primers used in a second PCR of about 6 to 12 cycles were a sample-barcoded 5' primer and a J-beta primer mix. The template-switch adaptor, which had 12 random nucleotides, put a tag on each cDNA molecule. TCRdb reprocessed the 5' RACE reads via MiXCR and lists one record per CDR3 protein. The repertoire includes approximately 810,000 distinct CDR3 sequences, under 40% of them detected once, and 10% to 15% sits in the top ten. Source material: blood. The chain has TRBV15 and TRBJ1-2; 9 bases match TRBD1. The clonotype originates from a man aged 18 to 30 in good health. This CDR3 reads CATSVDRGYGHTF. The CDR3 DNA reads TGTGCCACCAGCGTGGACAGGGGATATGGCCACACCTTC.